Sequencing of this T cell receptor (beta chain) was carried out in a study of shared clonotypes between healthy human individuals. The wider study: Plates per donor: three CD4 naive, three CD4 memory, two CD8 naive, one CD8 memory. Study outcomes and limitations: Limitation of the genetic and exposure-history diversity represented came from the few donors. Sharing across four donors was seen in 4.5% to 5.5% of naive CD4 clonotypes. The authors expected sequencing depth to affect clonotype sharing among donors.

Germline trimming cut 6 bases from V and 4 bases from J; bases unmatched to any gene: 3. CDR3 length: 14 amino acids. Germline loops: CDR1 LNHDA, CDR2 SQIVND (reference sequence). Some clones are missing from TCRdb's copy, which holds only in-frame ones; the method was immunoSEQ multiplex PCR. The top ten hold less than 2% of the sample, which has some 790,000 clones, roughly 72% seen once. This clone was counted between two and nine times. Its antigen is still unknown. The chain employs TRBV19 and TRBJ2-6; 7 nucleotides line up with TRBD1. The receptor's source is a woman in her 30s in good health. The specimen was memory CD4+ T cells sorted from blood. Subset specified: CD45RA-negative fraction. The CDR3 DNA reads TGTGCCAGTAGGATGGACAGGGGGGCCAACGTCCTGACTTTC. It is translated as CASRMDRGANVLTF.